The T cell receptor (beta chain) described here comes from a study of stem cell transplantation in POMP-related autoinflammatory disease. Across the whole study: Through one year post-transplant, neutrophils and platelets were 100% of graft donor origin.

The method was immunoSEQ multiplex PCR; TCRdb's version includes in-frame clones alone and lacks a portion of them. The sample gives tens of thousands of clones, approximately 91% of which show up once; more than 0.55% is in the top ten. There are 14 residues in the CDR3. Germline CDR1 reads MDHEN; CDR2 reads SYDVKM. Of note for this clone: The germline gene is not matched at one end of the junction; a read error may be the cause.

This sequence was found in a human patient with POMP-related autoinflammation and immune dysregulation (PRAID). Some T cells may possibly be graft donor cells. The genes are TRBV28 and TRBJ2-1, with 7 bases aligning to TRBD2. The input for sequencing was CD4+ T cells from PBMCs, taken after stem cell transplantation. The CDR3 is CASIVGGSPSSLIF. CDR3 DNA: TGTGCCAGCATCGTCGGGGGGAGCCCCTCGAGCCTCATCTTC.